This T cell receptor (beta chain) was captured by sequencing in a study of identical twins. Template switching, a step in the protocol, added a universal primer site, and cDNA carried unique molecular identifiers. TCRdb redid the calling of the 5' RACE reads with MiXCR, one entry per CDR3 protein. The sample lists 1.5 million to 2 million distinct CDR3 sequences, around a third occurring once. A note on this clonotype: Its specificity is not known.

General study findings and limits: There was more out-of-frame TCR alpha sharing in monozygotic twins than models estimated. Weaker excess sharing between twins was seen in beta out-of-frame sequences.

This TCR was recovered from a newborn girl in good health. The specimen sequenced was cord blood.

CDR3: CASSLRRPGTEIPDTQYF. For the CDR3, the DNA is TGTGCCAGCAGTTTGAGGCGGCCGGGAACTGAGATCCCAGATACGCAGTATTTT. V usage is TRBV12-3 or TRBV12-4 and J usage is TRBJ2-3; the D gene is possibly TRBD2 (5 bases). This CDR3 has 18 amino acids. V dropped 3 bases and J dropped 4 bases, with 23 bases sitting between them.